Each of the 15 T cell receptor beta chains below was sequenced from the same sample in a study of cytomegalovirus exposure and HLA in healthy donors. PCR used 60 Vbeta primers and 13 Jbeta primers. Clones were sequenced by immunoSEQ multiplex PCR, and TCRdb holds only the in-frame ones, with some missing. Among 60,000 to 85,000 clones listed, about 75% were seen once. Material: PBMCs. These receptors came from a man aged 60 to 75 in good health and CMV-seropositive.

The chain uses TRBV27 and TRBJ1-3; D unclear. This CDR3 region has 13 residues. Looked up from germline, CDR1 is MNHEY and CDR2 is SMNVEV (reference sequence). Trimming cost V 5 bases and J 4 bases, with 9 bases left between them. CDR3 coding DNA: TGTGCCAGCAGTCTCAGCGTAGGAAACACCATATATTTT. Translated, it gives CASSLSVGNTIYF.

The rearrangement uses TRBV4-1 and TRBJ2-7; D is ambiguous. CDR1 MGHRA and CDR2 YSYEKL come from the germline V gene. The CDR3 extends over 15 amino acids. V was clipped by 2 bases and J by 4 bases, with 15 bases between them. This CDR3 reads CASSQSEVERYEQYF. The CDR3 DNA reads as TGCGCCAGCAGCCAAAGCGAGGTAGAGAGATACGAGCAGTACTTC.

The chain combines TRBV2 with TRBJ1-1; D not certain. The CDR3 is made up of 11 amino acids. Trimming took off 8 bases at V and 0 bases at J, with 4 bases between the two ends. CDR1 and CDR2 (germline): SNHLY, FYNNEI. Written as DNA, the CDR3 is TGTGCCAGCTCAATGAACACTGAAGCTTTCTTT. Amino acid sequence: CASSMNTEAFF.

This clone was recorded only once. The genes are TRBV6-1 and TRBJ2-7; D perhaps matches TRBD2 (5 bases). Trimming removed 0 bases at V and 7 bases at J, with 13 bases between. CDR1 MNHNS and CDR2 SASEGT come from the germline V gene. This CDR3 is built from 14 residues. CDR3 coding DNA: TGTGCCAGCAGTGAAGCTCACTCCTCGGGGGAGCAGTACTTC. The encoded protein is CASSEAHSSGEQYF.

This chain uses TRBV7-2 with TRBJ1-1; 7 bases align to TRBD1. Trimming at V came to 1 base and at J to 5 bases, leaving 4 bases not matched to a gene. Germline lookup yields CDR1 SGHTA and CDR2 FQGNSA. The CDR3 is 14 amino acids. CDR3 residues: CASSLGTGVTEAFF. In nucleotides, the CDR3 is TGTGCCAGCAGCTTAGGAACAGGGGTTACTGAAGCTTTCTTT.

CDR3 amino acids: CASSYLVVGAPNNEQFF. The CDR3 DNA follows: TGCGCCAGCAGCTACTTGGTCGTGGGGGCGCCAAACAATGAGCAGTTCTTC. The chain employs TRBV4-1 and TRBJ2-1; the D gene is possibly TRBD1 (6 bases). The CDR3 has 17 amino acids. The germline gives CDR1 MGHRA, CDR2 YSYEKL. Trimming removed 5 bases at V and 5 bases at J, with 22 bases between.

J is TRBJ2-3 and V is TRBV19; D uncertain. The germline CDR1 and CDR2 sequences are LNHDA and SQIVND (reference sequence). The CDR3 contains 13 residues. The ends were cut back, 5 bases at V and 4 bases at J, with 10 bases in the middle. CDR3 loop: CASSLAVSDTQYF. The CDR3 DNA is TGTGCCAGTAGTCTCGCGGTGTCAGATACGCAGTATTTT.

The rearrangement links TRBV6-5 to TRBJ1-4, with D perhaps matching TRBD1 (6 bases). Between the trimmed V and J ends, which lost 11 bases and 0 bases, there was a span of 13 bases. The CDR3 sequence is 14 residues long. CDR1 and CDR2 (germline): MNHEY, SVGAGI. CDR3 in amino acids: CASKDSTTNEKLFF. DNA for the CDR3: TGTGCCTCCAAGGACAGTACAACTAATGAAAAACTGTTTTTT.

This clone was detected only a few times. V gene TRBV2 combines with J gene TRBJ1-2; no clear D. The germline CDR1 and CDR2 sequences are SNHLY and FYNNEI. The CDR3 length is 14 residues. V was pared by 4 bases and J by 6 bases, with 15 bases between. The CDR3 loop reads CASSVSNFVNGYTF. Written as DNA, the CDR3 is TGTGCCAGCAGTGTATCCAACTTCGTAAATGGCTACACCTTC.

The chain recombines TRBV9 with TRBJ1-1; tentative D call: TRBD1 (6 bases). Germline V gene sequence: CDR1 SGDLS, CDR2 YYNGEE. The CDR3 has 14 amino acids. Trimming stripped 0 bases from V and 6 bases from J, with 12 bases between. The CDR3 sequence: CASSVVPGAAEAFF. In DNA, the CDR3 is TGTGCCAGCAGCGTAGTCCCAGGGGCAGCTGAAGCTTTCTTT.

This clone was counted a few times. V usage is TRBV30 and J usage is TRBJ2-7; D is perhaps TRBD1 (5 bases). V gave up 2 bases and J gave up 1 base, with 12 bases separating them. Germline V lookup: CDR1 GTSNPN, CDR2 SVGIG (reference sequence). The CDR3 length is 14 residues. For the CDR3, the DNA is TGTGCCTGGAGTTTCGACCCAGGGTCCTACGAGCAGTACTTC. Translation gives CAWSFDPGSYEQYF.

In DNA form, the CDR3 reads TGTGCCAGTAGGACAGGGTGGTCCTACGAGCAGTACTTC. Encoded protein: CASRTGWSYEQYF. This chain joins TRBV6-1 and TRBJ2-7; 8 bases map to TRBD1. This CDR3 has 13 residues. Per germline, CDR1 MNHNS and CDR2 SASEGT. With V trimmed by 9 bases and J by 1 base, 5 bases remained unmatched.

The rearrangement joins TRBV6-1 to TRBJ2-1; 8 nucleotides line up with TRBD1. After removal of 0 bases from V and 2 bases from J, the junction contained 15 bases not matched to a gene. Germline V gives CDR1 MNHNS, CDR2 SASEGT. The CDR3 consists of 20 residues. CDR3 bases: TGTGCCAGCAGTGAAGCGAGGGGACAGGCGTATTGGAGGCCCTACAATGAGCAGTTCTTC. Protein: CASSEARGQAYWRPYNEQFF.

The CDR3 loop reads CASSSKEGGYNTEAFF. DNA for the CDR3: TGTGCCAGCAGCTCGAAGGAGGGGGGGTACAACACTGAAGCTTTCTTT. V and J are TRBV5-6 and TRBJ1-1, with D maybe TRBD1 (6 bases). Germline-derived CDR1 and CDR2 are SGHDT and YYEEEE. V lost 3 bases and J lost 2, with 17 bases in between. CDR3 length equals 16 residues.

This chain connects TRBV28 to TRBJ1-4; possibly TRBD1 for D (6 bases). CDR3 length: 17 amino acids. CDR1 is MDHEN and CDR2 is SYDVKM in the germline V gene. The V end was cut by 3 bases, the J end by 4 bases, with 18 bases between. DNA for the CDR3: TGTGCCAGCAGTTTTTTTGAATGGCAGGGGCTTAATGAAAAACTGTTTTTT. Translated, it gives CASSFFEWQGLNEKLFF.